These 27 T cell receptor beta chains were sequenced from one sample in a study of T cells in women clearing cervical HPV infection. Clones were read by immunoSEQ multiplex PCR, and TCRdb kept only the in-frame ones, dropping some. Its listing shows tens of thousands of clones. Sequenced input: blood buffy coat. These TCRs come from a woman aged 18 to 75 with a cervical HPV16 infection that either progressed to CIN3+ or cleared (not recorded which).

A note on this clone: The read comes to an end 3 residues before the CDR3 does, leaving the germline J gene to fill in the end. J is TRBJ2-3 and V is TRBV5-1, with D perhaps matching TRBD1 (6 bases). Germline V CDR1 and CDR2: SGHRS, YFSETQ. The CDR3 has 14 residues. The CDR3 sequence: CASSPNTGQETQYF. The sequenced CDR3 bases are TGCGCCAGCAGCCCCAATACAGGGCAAGAGACG.

On this clone itself: The junction departs from the called germline gene at one end, perhaps through a read error. The read ends 3 residues early relative to the CDR3; the germline J gene fills the gap. This specimen includes other DNA sequences encoding the same CDR3. The V gene is TRBV2, the J gene TRBJ1-3, with D hard to call. Per the germline V gene, CDR1 is SNHLY and CDR2 is FYNNEI. CDR3 length equals 16 residues. The CDR3 here is CASSPDSTLWGNTIYF. CDR3 DNA (partial): TGTGCCAGCAGTCCGGACTCAACTCTCTGGGGAAACACG.

About this clone itself: The CDR3 extends 3 residues past the end of the read, so its final part is completed from the germline J gene. The chain employs TRBV20-1 and TRBJ2-2; D is perhaps TRBD1 (5 bases). The CDR3 consists of 17 residues. Germline loops: CDR1 DFQATT, CDR2 SNEGSKA (reference sequence). CDR3: CSARDGRVGSYNSPLFF. CDR3 DNA, as far as it was read: TGCAGTGCTAGAGATGGCAGGGTAGGCTCCTATAATTCACCG.

By frequency, this clone registers medium-sized. The CDR3 end lies 3 residues beyond the end of the read and is filled in from the germline J gene. V and J are TRBV9 and TRBJ2-2, with 8 bases fitting TRBD1. This CDR3 spans 18 amino acids. After removal of 3 bases from V and 1 base from J, the junction contained 11 bases not matched to a gene. Germline V gene data show CDR1 as SGDLS and CDR2 as YYNGEE. The CDR3 sequence is CASSGPNRQGLNTGELFF. The part of the CDR3 DNA that was read is TGTGCCAGCAGCGGACCGAACCGACAGGGGCTGAACACCGGGGAG.

A remark on this clone: The read gets to within 3 residues of the CDR3 end, and the germline J gene fills in the rest. The V and J genes are TRBV7-3 and TRBJ1-1; perhaps TRBD1 as D (6 bases). The CDR3 length is 14 residues. Trimming pared 5 bases from V and 5 bases from J, leaving 15 bases between. In germline, CDR1 is SGHTA, CDR2 FQGTGA. The CDR3 protein is CASSPRGGTTEAFF. CDR3 DNA, as far as it was read: TGTGCCAGCAGCCCTAGGGGGGGGACTACTGAA.

A remark on this clone: The read gets to within 3 residues of the CDR3 end, and the germline J gene fills in the rest. The V gene is TRBV11-2, the J gene TRBJ1-2; 9 bases are a match to TRBD1. The CDR3 contains 15 residues. The V and J ends lost 2 bases and 4 bases, in that order; junction bases with no gene match: 5. Looked up from germline, CDR1 is SGHAT and CDR2 is FQNNGV. CDR3 DNA (partial): TGTGCCAGCAGCTTACAGCGGACAGGGGCCTATGGC. It is translated as CASSLQRTGAYG. The entire CDR3 protein is CASSLQRTGAYGYTF.

To note about this clone: The observed sequence ends 3 residues before the CDR3 terminus, with the missing tail filled in from the germline J gene. The J gene is TRBJ2-7, the V gene TRBV20-1; D perhaps matches TRBD2 (5 bases). The CDR3 is 13 residues long. Germline CDR1 DFQATT, CDR2 SNEGSKA (reference sequence). V was shortened by 5 bases and J by 1 base, with 12 bases between the two germline ends. The CDR3: CSAQRTVSYEQYF. The covered CDR3 bases are TGCAGTGCTCAAAGGACTGTATCCTACGAG.

For this clone: The read finishes 3 residues shy of the CDR3 end, and the germline J gene is used to complete it. The V gene is TRBV20-1, the J gene TRBJ2-5, with no clear D. The CDR3 spans 14 residues. The V gene's germline CDR1 is DFQATT and CDR2 SNEGSKA (reference sequence). Deletions cut 0 bases from V and 0 bases from J, with 8 bases between. CDR3 protein: CSARDIGYQETQYF. The sequenced CDR3 bases are TGCAGTGCTAGAGATATCGGGTACCAAGAGACC.

Notes on this clone: Read data end 3 residues before the CDR3 end; the end is taken from the germline J gene. This rearrangement joins TRBV11-3 to TRBJ2-2; the D call may be TRBD1 or TRBD2 (5 bases each). The CDR3 has 12 residues. CDR1 SGHNT and CDR2 YENEEA come from the germline V gene. V was trimmed by 5 bases and J by 8 bases, leaving 9 bases between them. Here the CDR3 reads CASSPGRGELFF. The covered CDR3 bases are TGTGCCAGCAGCCCAGGGAGAGGGGAG.

Concerning this clone itself: The sequence runs out 3 residues before the end of the CDR3; the remainder is reconstructed from the germline J gene. The chain is built from TRBV20-1 and TRBJ1-2; tentative D call: TRBD1 (5 bases). The germline V gene encodes CDR1 DFQATT and CDR2 SNEGSKA (reference sequence). The CDR3 runs to 13 residues. The CDR3 reads CSARERTAGPYTF. Incomplete CDR3 DNA: TGCAGTGCTAGAGAACGGACGGCGGGGCCC.

A remark on this clone: The read ends 3 residues before the CDR3 terminus; that terminus is restored from the germline J gene. This sequence joins TRBV20-1 and TRBJ2-5; D possibly corresponds to TRBD2 (7 bases). Trimming removed 3 bases at V and 5 bases at J, with 13 bases between. The CDR3 sequence is 13 residues long. Germline-derived CDR1 and CDR2 are DFQATT and SNEGSKA (reference sequence). The CDR3 reads CSASTGGSETQYF. The sequenced part of the CDR3 DNA is TGCAGTGCTAGTACGGGGGGCTCGGAGACC.

A word on this clone: The read terminates 3 residues ahead of where the CDR3 ends, so the germline J gene completes it. The rearrangement uses TRBV15 and TRBJ1-5; no reliable D call. The length of the CDR3 is 16 residues. Looked up from germline, CDR1 is LNHNV and CDR2 is YYDKDF (reference sequence). V gave up 3 bases and J gave up 2 bases, with 14 bases separating them. The part of the CDR3 DNA that was read is TGTGCCACCAGCAGTACCTTTCACCCGGGCAATCAGCCC. Translation gives CATSSTFHPGNQP. The entire CDR3 protein is CATSSTFHPGNQPQHF.

Regarding this clone: The read gets to within 3 residues of the CDR3 end, and the germline J gene fills in the rest. The rearrangement uses TRBV2 and TRBJ2-7, with TRBD1 identical over 7 bases. The CDR3 runs to 15 residues. V dropped 6 bases and J dropped 4; count of bases not matched to a gene: 12. Germline V CDR1 and CDR2: SNHLY, FYNNEI. The CDR3 loop reads CASRSRGHILYEQYF. The covered CDR3 bases are TGTGCCAGCAGGAGTAGGGGGCACATATTGTACGAG.

On this clone: The read terminates 3 residues before the CDR3 end, so the remaining end is supplied by the germline J gene. The chain combines TRBV9 with TRBJ1-4, with TRBD1 matching 10 bases. Trimming took 4 bases from V and 6 from J; bases not matched to a gene: 6. Germline V gene data show CDR1 as SGDLS and CDR2 as YYNGEE. This CDR3 region has 15 residues. This CDR3 reads CASSPQTGGDEKLFF. The sequenced CDR3 bases are TGTGCCAGCAGCCCCCAGACAGGGGGCGATGAAAAA.

Worth noting for this clone: Germline is not matched at one junction end, which may reflect a read error. The read stops 3 residues short of the end of the CDR3; the missing end is completed from the germline J gene. The sample has other DNA sequences that encode this CDR3 too. The chain links TRBV2 to TRBJ1-3; 7 bases agree with TRBD1. The CDR3 loop spans 15 amino acids. CDR1 is SNHLY, CDR2 FYNNEI, per germline. CDR3 protein: CASGQVSNSGNTIYF. CDR3 bases read: TGTGCCAGCGGACAGGTGTCCAACTCTGGAAACACG.

Details on this clone: With the read ending 3 residues before the CDR3 end, the germline J gene is used to fill in that end. This chain uses TRBV13 with TRBJ1-1; 7 bases match TRBD1. CDR3 size: 16 residues. Losses at the gene ends were 3 bases for V and 0 bases for J; bases not matched to a gene: 7. Germline V gene data show CDR1 as PRHDT and CDR2 as FYEKMQ (reference sequence). The DNA read from the CDR3 is TGTGCCAGCAGCTTCAGGACAGGCACTATGAACACTGAA. Amino acid sequence: CASSFRTGTMNTE. The full CDR3 protein is CASSFRTGTMNTEAFF.

A note on this clone: The read comes to an end 3 residues before the CDR3 does, leaving the germline J gene to fill in the end. This rearrangement joins TRBV29-1 to TRBJ2-1, with 11 bases aligning to TRBD1. The junction had 6 bases not matched to a gene; V was cut back by 3 bases and J by 5 bases. The CDR3 contains 15 residues. CDR1 and CDR2 from the germline V gene are SQVTM and ANQGSEA. Here the CDR3 reads CSVDRDRGGNNEQFF. CDR3 bases read: TGCAGCGTTGATAGGGACAGGGGGGGCAACAATGAG.

In regard to this clone: Read sequence stops 3 residues before the CDR3 end, and the germline J gene provides the missing end. This sequence joins TRBV30 and TRBJ2-4; D remains ambiguous. The CDR3 contains 12 residues. CDR1 is GTSNPN and CDR2 is SVGIG in the germline V gene (reference sequence). The CDR3 bases that were read are TGTGCCTGGAGGTTTGCATCTTACGGT. Its protein is CAWRFASYG. The whole CDR3 protein is CAWRFASYGQYF.

To note about this clone: The CDR3 end lies 3 residues beyond the end of the read and is filled in from the germline J gene. This chain uses TRBV2 with TRBJ2-5, with D possibly being TRBD2 (5 bases). This CDR3 is 14 amino acids long. V lost 8 bases to trimming and J lost 4 bases, with 17 bases between them. Per the germline V gene, CDR1 is SNHLY and CDR2 is FYNNEI. CDR3 loop: CASPLGTSGETQYF. The CDR3 bases that were read are TGTGCCAGCCCTTTAGGTACGAGCGGAGAGACC. Drawing the rest from reference TRBV2 and TRBJ2-5, the complete variable domain is EPEVTQTPSHQVTQMGQEVILRCVPISNHLYFYWYRQILGQKVEFLVSFYNNEISEKSEIFDDQFSVERPDGSNFTLKIRSTKLEDSAMYFCASPLGTSGETQYFGPGTRLLVL.

Turning to this clone: This specimen includes other DNA sequences encoding the same CDR3. The CDR3 loop is CASSPPSPGGSTDTQYF. The part of the CDR3 DNA that was read is TGTGCCAGCTCACCACCTTCGCCGGGGGGGAGTACAGATACG. This chain uses TRBV18 with TRBJ2-3; 8 bases match TRBD2. Read data end 3 residues before the CDR3 end; the end is taken from the germline J gene. Germline-derived CDR1 and CDR2 are KGHSH and LQKENI. CDR3 length: 17 residues. Germline trimming cut 0 bases from V and 3 bases from J; bases unmatched to any gene: 8.

Note on this clone: The read halts 3 residues ahead of the CDR3 end, with the missing end drawn from the germline J gene. The V gene is TRBV5-6, the J gene TRBJ2-3; 7 nucleotides match TRBD1. The CDR3 sequence is 15 residues long. V lost 2 bases to trimming and J lost 0 bases; unmatched junction nucleotides: 3. CDR1 is SGHDT and CDR2 is YYEEEE in the germline V gene. Incomplete CDR3 DNA: TGTGCCAGCAGCTTAACAGGGGCTAGCACAGATACG. It codes for CASSLTGASTDT. The CDR3 in full is CASSLTGASTDTQYF. The full variable domain, its missing parts supplied by reference TRBV5-6 and TRBJ2-3, is DAGVTQSPTHLIKTRGQQVTLRCSPKSGHDTVSWYQQALGQGPQFIFQYYEEEERQRGNFPDRFSGHQFPNYSSELNVNALLLGDSALYLCASSLTGASTDTQYFGPGTRLTVL.

In the case of this clone: Read coverage stops 3 residues before the CDR3 terminus; the germline J gene supplies the remainder. V and J are TRBV9 and TRBJ2-1, with 10 bases that match TRBD1. The CDR3 spans 15 residues. Germline CDR1 SGDLS, CDR2 YYNGEE. V trimming: 4 bases; J trimming: 3 bases; junction bases outside the gene matches: 4. The CDR3 here is CASSTGTGDYNEQFF. The sequenced CDR3 bases are TGTGCCAGCAGCACCGGGACAGGGGACTACAATGAG. Combining the CDR3 with reference TRBV9 and TRBJ2-1 gives the whole variable domain DSGVTQTPKHLITATGQRVTLRCSPRSGDLSVYWYQQSLDQGLQFLIQYYNGEERAKGNILERFSAQQFPDLHSELNLSSLELGDSALYFCASSTGTGDYNEQFFGPGTRLTVL.

As regards this clone: The read terminates 3 residues ahead of where the CDR3 ends, so the germline J gene completes it. The chain combines TRBV19 with TRBJ1-2; D gene uncertain. CDR3 length: 16 residues. Looked up from germline, CDR1 is LNHDA and CDR2 is SQIVND (reference sequence). CDR3 bases read: TGTGCCAGTAGTATATACGCTAGCGGAACTCACAATGAC. Amino acid sequence: CASSIYASGTHND. The complete CDR3 sequence is CASSIYASGTHNDYTF.

Concerning this clone: The sequence runs out 3 residues before the end of the CDR3; the remainder is reconstructed from the germline J gene. The chain joins TRBV6-4 to TRBJ2-1; 15 bases line up with TRBD2. The CDR3 extends over 15 amino acids. Looked up from germline, CDR1 is MRHNA and CDR2 is SNTAGT. Losses at the gene ends were 3 bases for V and 6 bases for J; bases not matched to a gene: 0. Partial CDR3 DNA: TGTGCCAGCAGTGAGGGACTAGCGGGGGGCAATGAG. Translating gives CASSEGLAGGNE. The complete CDR3 reads CASSEGLAGGNEQFF.

On this clone itself: The CDR3 is cut off 3 residues early in the read; its end comes from the germline J gene. The gene calls are TRBV7-9 and TRBJ1-3; no clear D gene. Trimming took 5 bases from V and 0 from J, leaving 8 bases between them. The CDR3 contains 14 residues. Germline loops: CDR1 SEHNR, CDR2 FQNEAQ (reference sequence). The CDR3: CASSPQSSGNTIYF. Incomplete CDR3 DNA: TGTGCCAGCAGCCCGCAGAGCTCTGGAAACACC.

Concerning this clone itself: The read ends 3 residues before the CDR3 terminus; that terminus is restored from the germline J gene. The V gene is TRBV7-2, the J gene TRBJ1-5; 7 bases map to TRBD1. The length of the CDR3 is 15 residues. Germline V CDR1 and CDR2: SGHTA, FQGNSA. With V trimmed by 7 bases and J by 3 bases, 9 bases remained unmatched. CDR3 residues: CASTRGGTDNQPQHF. The sequenced CDR3 bases are TGTGCCAGCACCCGCGGGGGGACAGACAATCAGCCC.

A remark on this clone: Read coverage stops 3 residues before the CDR3 terminus; the germline J gene supplies the remainder. The chain uses TRBV9 and TRBJ2-7, with D possibly being TRBD1 (5 bases). Germline CDR1 and CDR2: SGDLS and YYNGEE. The CDR3 loop spans 14 amino acids. V shed 4 bases and J shed 0 bases, with 11 bases lying between them. The sequenced part of the CDR3 DNA is TGTGCCAGCAGCACTCAACAGGCCTCCTACGAG. Residues: CASSTQQASYE. The complete CDR3 sequence is CASSTQQASYEQYF.